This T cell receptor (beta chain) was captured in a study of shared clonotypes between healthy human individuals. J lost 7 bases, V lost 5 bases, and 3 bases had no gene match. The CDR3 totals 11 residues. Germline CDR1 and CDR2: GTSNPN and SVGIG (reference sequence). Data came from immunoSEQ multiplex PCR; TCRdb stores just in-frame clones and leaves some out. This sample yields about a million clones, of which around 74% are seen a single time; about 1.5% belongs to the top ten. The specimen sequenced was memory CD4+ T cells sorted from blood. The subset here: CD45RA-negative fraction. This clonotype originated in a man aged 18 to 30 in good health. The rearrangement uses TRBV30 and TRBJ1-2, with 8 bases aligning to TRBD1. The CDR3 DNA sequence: TGTGCCTGGGACAGGGGCGGTGGCTACACCTTC. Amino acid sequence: CAWDRGGGYTF.